This note documents a single TCR beta chain sequence. Antigen: not known. V shed 10 bases and J 0 bases; nucleotides not matched to a gene: 9. This CDR3 contains 15 residues. Germline V gene sequence: CDR1 MNHEY, CDR2 SVGAGI. Method: immunoSEQ multiplex PCR; TCRdb's copy keeps in-frame clones and lacks some. The repertoire includes more than 2,500 clones, around 55% of them detected once, and about 21% sits in the top ten. The data stem from a study of tumor-infiltrating lymphocytes in localized non-small cell lung cancer. Study results and caveats: Available tissue quantity limited TCR sequencing to a patient subset. Tumors had more T cell infiltration than uninvolved lung, per TCRbeta sequencing and CD3 counts.

The source is a human donor with non-small cell lung cancer. Sequencing was done on a sample of uninvolved lung tissue not adjacent to the tumor. The chain is built from TRBV6-5 and TRBJ2-1; TRBD1 matches at 7 bases. In DNA, the CDR3 is TGTGCCACCAAGGGGGCGACCAGCTCCTACAATGAGCAGTTCTTC. It codes for CATKGATSSYNEQFF.